The 11 T cell receptor beta chains presented below share a single source sample, sequenced in a study of cytomegalovirus exposure and HLA in healthy donors. The table came from immunoSEQ multiplex PCR; TCRdb's copy has only in-frame clones and leaves some out. Among a few hundred thousand clones listed, 80% to 95% were seen once. Specimen: PBMCs. These receptors were collected from a woman in her thirties in good health and CMV-seronegative.

This chain uses TRBV11-3 with TRBJ2-3; a possible D gene is TRBD2 (6 bases). V was pared by 3 bases and J by 4 bases, with 11 bases between. There are 14 residues in the CDR3. In germline, CDR1 is SGHNT, CDR2 YENEEA. The CDR3 loop reads CASSFSGRADTQYF. CDR3 nucleotide sequence: TGTGCCAGCAGCTTCAGCGGGCGGGCAGATACGCAGTATTTT.

This rearrangement joins TRBV7-9 to TRBJ2-2; no clear D. Germline lookup yields CDR1 SEHNR and CDR2 FQNEAQ (reference sequence). Trimming shortened V by 6 bases and J by 7 bases, and 18 bases separated the two germline ends. There are 15 residues in the CDR3. CDR3 DNA sequence: TGTGCCAGCAGTGCTTTCCCCGCGGCAGGCGGGGAGCTGTTTTTT. Translation: CASSAFPAAGGELFF.

The chain employs TRBV5-4 and TRBJ2-7; no definite D call. In germline, CDR1 is SGHNT, CDR2 YYREEE (reference sequence). Trimming removed 6 bases at V and 3 bases at J, with 16 bases between. This CDR3 contains 14 residues. The CDR3 sequence: CASTVKGKNYEQYF. In nucleotides, the CDR3 is TGTGCCAGCACCGTTAAGGGCAAGAACTACGAGCAGTACTTC.

The chain is built from TRBV6-7 and TRBJ2-7; 10 bases match TRBD2. TRBV6-7 has ORF status, its function being uncertain. CDR3 length: 15 residues. V lost 10 bases to trimming and J lost 7 bases; unmatched junction nucleotides: 16. CDR3 DNA sequence: TGTGCCAACCTTATCAGACTAGCGGGCTATAAAGAGCAGTACTTC. It specifies CANLIRLAGYKEQYF.

This clone was observed once. Its ends do not fully match the called genes, so a read error is possible. The V call is TRBV30, the J call TRBJ1-4; D unresolved. Germline V lookup: CDR1 GTSNPN, CDR2 SVGIG (reference sequence). The CDR3 runs to 12 residues. CDR3 nucleotides: TGTGCCGGGAGGAAGGGTGAACGAAAACTGTTTTTT. Its translation: CAGRKGERKLFF.

The V call is TRBV18, the J call TRBJ2-1; 10 bases agree with TRBD2. With V trimmed by 3 bases and J by 3 bases, 5 bases remained unmatched. Germline V gene data show CDR1 as KGHSH and CDR2 as LQKENI. This CDR3 contains 16 residues. The CDR3 region has the DNA TGTGCCAGCTCACCGTCTACTAGCGGGAACTACAATGAGCAGTTCTTC. As protein: CASSPSTSGNYNEQFF.

The gene calls are TRBV5-1 and TRBJ1-2, with 8 bases matching TRBD1. CDR1 and CDR2 (germline): SGHRS, YFSETQ. The CDR3 contains 16 residues. Trimming took 0 bases from V and 5 from J; bases not matched to a gene: 9. CDR3 in amino acids: CASSLARPGGRYGYTF. Written as DNA, the CDR3 is TGCGCCAGCAGCTTGGCTCGGCCAGGGGGCCGGTATGGCTACACCTTC.

V usage is TRBV19 and J usage is TRBJ2-4, with a tentative D call TRBD1 (5 bases). This CDR3 is built from 16 residues. V was cut by 4 bases and J by 2 bases, with 15 bases left in between. The germline V gene encodes CDR1 LNHDA and CDR2 SQIVND (reference sequence). The CDR3 coding sequence is TGTGCCAGTAGTACGACAGTCCCGAAGCCCAAAAACATTCAGTACTTC. Translation gives CASSTTVPKPKNIQYF.

Turning to this clone: Within the sample, other DNA sequences also encode this same CDR3. V usage is TRBV9 and J usage is TRBJ2-1, with 11 bases fitting TRBD2. The CDR3 covers 15 residues. Per the germline V gene, CDR1 is SGDLS and CDR2 is YYNGEE. The trim removed 2 bases at V and 4 bases at J, leaving 2 bases unmatched. In DNA, the CDR3 is TGTGCCAGCAGCGTCGTAGCGGGAGGGTACAATGAGCAGTTCTTC. It specifies CASSVVAGGYNEQFF.

V gene TRBV7-9 combines with J gene TRBJ1-3, with D possibly TRBD1 on 6 matching bases. V shed 5 bases and J shed 0 bases, with 20 bases lying between them. This CDR3 contains 18 residues. Germline CDR1 and CDR2: SEHNR and FQNEAQ (reference sequence). Written as DNA, the CDR3 is TGTGCCAGCAGCGCAGCTACAGGGCGGAAGAGCTCTGGAAACACCATATATTTT. Translated: CASSAATGRKSSGNTIYF.

V usage is TRBV7-9 and J usage is TRBJ1-1; the D is unclear. CDR3 length equals 10 residues. Germline values: CDR1 SEHNR, CDR2 FQNEAQ (reference sequence). The V and J ends lost 7 bases and 4 bases respectively, with 4 bases between them. The CDR3 sequence is CASTGTEAFF. CDR3 DNA sequence: TGTGCCAGCACGGGCACTGAAGCTTTCTTT.